These T cell receptor beta chains were read from a single sample in a study of T cells in Graves' hyperthyroidism and ophthalmopathy. Using its own MiXCR run on the multiplex PCR reads, TCRdb lists one record per CDR3 protein. The sample lists around 350,000 distinct CDR3 sequences; around 25% were seen once. Sequences were obtained from blood. The receptors originated from a man aged 50 to 59 with Graves' hyperthyroidism. The conserved cysteine and the conserved F or W are not part of the CDR3 here.

V gene	J gene	CDR3 protein
TRBV2	TRBJ2-1	ASSPGYSYNEQF
TRBV2	TRBJ2-7	ASSGGTSYYEQY
TRBV20-1	TRBJ2-3	SAPITSTQY
TRBV28	TRBJ1-4	ASSWDRFSEKLF
TRBV5-1	TRBJ2-3	ASSPGQADTQY
TRBV19	TRBJ2-7	ASSQQGVGEQY
TRBV11-2	TRBJ2-3	ASRRTGGDKGTQY
TRBV6-1	TRBJ2-1	ASSEFPDRAAYNEQF
TRBV7-2	TRBJ2-1	ASSPGDWEQF
TRBV6-1	TRBJ2-3	ASSRDTSRWLADTQY
TRBV12-3/TRBV12-4	TRBJ2-1	ASSLLKEQF
TRBV20-1	TRBJ2-7	SARGSGADYEQY
TRBV4-1	TRBJ2-3	ASSQAGFTQDTQY
TRBV10-3	TRBJ2-3	AISESDGSSTDTQY
TRBV20-1	TRBJ1-4	SAREEVGQFSEKLF
TRBV18	TRBJ2-1	ASSPIGRPDEQF
TRBV12-3/TRBV12-4	TRBJ2-3	ASSLLSAGVSTDTQY